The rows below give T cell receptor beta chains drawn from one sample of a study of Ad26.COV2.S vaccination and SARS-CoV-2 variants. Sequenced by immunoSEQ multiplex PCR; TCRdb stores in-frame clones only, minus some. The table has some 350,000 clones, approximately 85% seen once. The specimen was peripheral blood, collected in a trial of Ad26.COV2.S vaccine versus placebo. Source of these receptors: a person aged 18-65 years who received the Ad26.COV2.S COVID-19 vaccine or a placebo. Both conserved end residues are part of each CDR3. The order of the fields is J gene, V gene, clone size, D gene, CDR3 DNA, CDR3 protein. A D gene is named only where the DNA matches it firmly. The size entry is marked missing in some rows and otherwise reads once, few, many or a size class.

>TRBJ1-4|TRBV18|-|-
TGTGCCAGCTCACCACAGGTGCGGGATGAAAAACTGTTTTTT
CASSPQVRDEKLFF
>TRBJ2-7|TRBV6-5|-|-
TGTGCCAGCAGTTACTCTCGGGGGCCTTCCTACGAGCAGTACTTC
CASSYSRGPSYEQYF
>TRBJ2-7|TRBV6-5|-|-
TGTGCCAGCAGCCACCGGGGGAGTATTTACGAGCAGTACTTC
CASSHRGSIYEQYF
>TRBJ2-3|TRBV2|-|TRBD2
TGTGCCAGCAGCAAACTAGCGGGAGTTAGCACAGATACGCAGTATTTT
CASSKLAGVSTDTQYF
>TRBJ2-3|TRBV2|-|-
TGTGCCAGCACGGGCGGGGACCTTGGGGATACGCAGTATTTT
CASTGGDLGDTQYF
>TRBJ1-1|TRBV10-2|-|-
TGCGCCAGCAGTGCGAGCAGGGGAAACACTGAAGCTTTCTTT
CASSASRGNTEAFF
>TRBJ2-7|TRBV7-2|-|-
TGTGCCAGCAGCTTCCGCGCAACTTACGAGCAGTACTTC
CASSFRATYEQYF
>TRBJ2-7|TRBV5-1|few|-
TGCGCCAGCAGCTTGGTAGTTAACTCCTACGAGCAGTACTTC
CASSLVVNSYEQYF
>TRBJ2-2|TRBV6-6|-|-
TGTGCCAGCAGTTACTCCTTGACCAACACCGGGGAGCTGTTTTTT
CASSYSLTNTGELFF
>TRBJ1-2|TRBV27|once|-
TGTGCCAGCAGTGTCTGTGGCTACACCTTC
CASSVCGYTF
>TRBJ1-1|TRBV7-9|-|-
TGTGCCAGCAGCTTCGAATCATACGGAGCTTTCTTT
CASSFESYGAFF
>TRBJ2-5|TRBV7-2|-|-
TGTGCCAGCAGCCCATATCGTGGGGGGGCCGGGGAGACCCAGTACTTC
CASSPYRGGAGETQYF
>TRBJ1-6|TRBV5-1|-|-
TGCGCCAGCGGATCAGGGGAGCCGTTTTCACCCCTCCACTTT
CASGSGEPFSPLHF
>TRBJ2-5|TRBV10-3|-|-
TGTGCCATCAGTCAAAGACGGGACTCTCAAGAGACCCAGTACTTC
CAISQRRDSQETQYF
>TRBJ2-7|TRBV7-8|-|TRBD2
TGTGCCAGCACCCCTAGCGGGGGCCTATCTGACGAGCAGTACTTC
CASTPSGGLSDEQYF